These T cell receptor beta chains were read from a single sample in a study of blood T cell repertoires in COVID-19. Clones were sequenced by immunoSEQ multiplex PCR, and TCRdb holds only the in-frame ones, with some missing. The table shows around 210,000 clones, with around 85% occurring only once. Sequencing was done on a sample of peripheral blood. Receptors originate from a man between 50 and 59 years old with COVID-19, enrolled during active disease. CDR3s include the opening cysteine and the closing phenylalanine or tryptophan. D genes are given only for firm matches. Clone size, where shown, is once, few, many, or a class for clones that have expanded.

v_call	clone_size	d_call	j_call	cdr3_nt	cdr3_aa
TRBV27	-	-	TRBJ1-2	TGTGCCAGCAGTCCGAACAGGGATTTAAAAGGCTACACCTTC	CASSPNRDLKGYTF
TRBV28	few	-	TRBJ1-5	TGTGCCAGCAGTTTGGTGGGCCCACATCAGCCCCAGCATTTT	CASSLVGPHQPQHF
TRBV7-9	-	-	TRBJ2-7	TGTGCCAGCACCCGGGTGGGGGGAGCCTACGAGCAGTACTTC	CASTRVGGAYEQYF
TRBV5-1	-	-	TRBJ2-5	TGCGCCAGCAGCTTTGCGTCAGAGACCCAGTACTTC	CASSFASETQYF
TRBV29-1	-	-	TRBJ1-3	TGCAGCGCTAGGACTAATGGAAACACCATATATTTT	CSARTNGNTIYF
TRBV11-3	-	-	TRBJ2-3	TGTGCCAGCAGCTCCCGGACTACCGGGGATACGCAGTATTTT	CASSSRTTGDTQYF
TRBV6-1	few	TRBD1	TRBJ1-2	TGTGCCAGCAGTGGTCGATTGGGACAGGAGTCCTATGGCTACACCTTC	CASSGRLGQESYGYTF
TRBV9	-	-	TRBJ1-1	TGTGCCAGCAGCGTAAACACCGACACTGAAGCTTTCTTT	CASSVNTDTEAFF
TRBV19	-	-	TRBJ2-6	TGTGCCAGTACCCCGTCTGGGGCCAACGTCCTGACTTTC	CASTPSGANVLTF
TRBV4-1	-	-	TRBJ2-1	TGCGCCAGCAGCCGGGGACTGCTAACGAGCTCCTACAATGAGCAGTTCTTC	CASSRGLLTSSYNEQFF
TRBV4-1	-	TRBD2	TRBJ2-1	TGCGCCAGCAGCCAAAGCGGGGGTTTCTACAATGAGCAGTTCTTC	CASSQSGGFYNEQFF
TRBV19	-	TRBD1	TRBJ1-4	TGTGCCAGCAGGGACAGGGGATGGGAAAAACTGTTTTTT	CASRDRGWEKLFF
TRBV5-1	-	TRBD1	TRBJ2-7	TGCGCCAGCAGCGGGACAGCCTACGAGCAGTACTTC	CASSGTAYEQYF
TRBV6-2/TRBV6-3	once	TRBD1	TRBJ2-7	TGTGCCAGCAGTTGGGGACAGGGAAAGGCCAACGAGCAGTACTTC	CASSWGQGKANEQYF
TRBV28	-	-	TRBJ2-7	TGTGCCAGCCGGAGGTACGAGCAGTACTTC	CASRRYEQYF
TRBV4-3	once	TRBD2	TRBJ2-7	TGCGCCAGCAGCCGGGGACTAGCGGGGGGATCCTACGAGCAGTACTTC	CASSRGLAGGSYEQYF
TRBV11-2	few	-	TRBJ1-6	TGTGCCAGCAGCCGACAGGATAATTCACCCCTCCACTTT	CASSRQDNSPLHF
TRBV12-3/TRBV12-4	-	-	TRBJ2-7	TGTGCCAGCAGTCTGGACAGTACCTACGAGCAGTACTTC	CASSLDSTYEQYF
TRBV13	-	-	TRBJ1-2	TGTGCCAGCAGCCGCTCCAAACAGGGCGGCTACACCTTC	CASSRSKQGGYTF
TRBV20-1	-	TRBD2	TRBJ2-1	TGCAGTGCTAGTACGGGGGGGCTGAATGATGAGCAGTTCTTC	CSASTGGLNDEQFF
TRBV5-1	-	-	TRBJ2-7	TGCGCCAGCAGCTTGTCCCAGGGGATCGGCGAGCAGTACTTC	CASSLSQGIGEQYF
TRBV5-5	-	TRBD1	TRBJ1-2	TGTGCCAGCAGCTATTCCGGGACAGGGGGCTATGGCTACACCTTC	CASSYSGTGGYGYTF
TRBV7-2	-	-	TRBJ1-5	TGTGCCAGCAGCTTAGTTCAGGGCAATCAGCCCCAGCATTTT	CASSLVQGNQPQHF
TRBV3-1/TRBV3-2	-	-	TRBJ1-3	TGTGCCAGCGGGGACAATGGGTTATCTGGAAACACCATATATTTT	CASGDNGLSGNTIYF
TRBV14	-	-	TRBJ2-7	TGTGCCAGCAGTACTCCGGGAACGCTCATCCACGAGCAGTACTTC	CASSTPGTLIHEQYF
TRBV7-3	-	TRBD2	TRBJ2-2	TGTGCCAGCAGCCTAGCGGGGCGCTCCGGGGAGCTGTTTTTT	CASSLAGRSGELFF
TRBV7-9	-	-	TRBJ2-4	TGTGCCAGCAGCCCAAGCGGAGAGAACATTCAGTACTTC	CASSPSGENIQYF
TRBV28	-	-	TRBJ2-6	TGTGCCAGCAGTTTATTGATGGCAGGCCCTCACTCTGGGGCCAACGTCCTGACTTTC	CASSLLMAGPHSGANVLTF
TRBV6-2/TRBV6-3	-	-	TRBJ1-1	TGTGCCAGCAGTTACCGCAAAGCCGGGACATTGAACACTGAAGCTTTCTTT	CASSYRKAGTLNTEAFF
TRBV4-3	-	-	TRBJ2-2	TGCGCCAGCAGCCAGTCCCCCGGACCGGGGAAGCTGTTTTTT	CASSQSPGPGKLFF
TRBV5-1	-	TRBD1	TRBJ1-1	TGCGCCAGCAGCTCAGATGGGACAGGGGCAAGGAACACTGAAGCTTTCTTT	CASSSDGTGARNTEAFF
TRBV10-3	-	TRBD1	TRBJ1-1	TGTGCCACCCTAAATCTTGGGACAGGGGTTCGAACTGAAGCTTTCTTT	CATLNLGTGVRTEAFF
TRBV5-4	-	TRBD2	TRBJ2-2	TGTGCCAGCAGCAGGGGACTAGCGGGGGCTCGAAACACCGGGGAGCTGTTTTTT	CASSRGLAGARNTGELFF
TRBV12-3/TRBV12-4	-	-	TRBJ2-7	TGTGCCAGCAGACGTGACAACACCTACGAGCAGTACTTC	CASRRDNTYEQYF
TRBV14	-	TRBD1	TRBJ1-2	TGTGCCAGCAGCCCCGGGCAGGGGGCGCGTTATGGCTACACCTTC	CASSPGQGARYGYTF
TRBV19	-	-	TRBJ2-2	TGTGCCAGTAGTCCCGAGGGTTCCGGCACCGGGGAGCTGTTTTTT	CASSPEGSGTGELFF
TRBV19	once	TRBD2	TRBJ2-7	TGTGCCAGTAGGGGGACTAGCGGGGGAAACTACGAGCAGTACTTC	CASRGTSGGNYEQYF
TRBV10-2	-	TRBD2	TRBJ2-7	TGCGCCAGCGGCCCGGGACTAGCGGGGGGGCCCCACGAGCAGTACTTC	CASGPGLAGGPHEQYF